This passage covers 10 T cell receptor beta chains from one sample sequenced in a study of T cells in narcolepsy. The table came from immunoSEQ multiplex PCR; TCRdb's copy has only in-frame clones and leaves some out. The table includes about 32,000 clones, roughly 80% detected once. The sample comprised memory (CD45RA-) CD4+ T cells from blood. The source is a human donor in good health.

This chain joins TRBV19 and TRBJ2-1; 13 bases fit TRBD2. This CDR3 comprises 14 residues. V lost 7 bases and J lost 7; bases outside the gene matches: 4. Germline values: CDR1 LNHDA, CDR2 SQIVND (reference sequence). The CDR3 here is CASKPGLAGNEQFF. The CDR3 DNA is TGTGCCAGTAAGCCGGGACTAGCGGGAAATGAGCAGTTCTTC.

This sequence joins TRBV6-5 and TRBJ2-5; TRBD2 is a possible D gene (6 bases). The CDR3 contains 15 residues. CDR1 MNHEY and CDR2 SVGAGI come from the germline V gene. Trimming shortened V by 0 bases and J by 5 bases, and 13 bases separated the two germline ends. The CDR3: CASSYSKLAAETQYF. The CDR3 coding sequence is TGTGCCAGCAGTTACTCGAAACTAGCCGCCGAGACCCAGTACTTC.

V usage is TRBV4-3 and J usage is TRBJ2-5; the match to TRBD1 covers 7 bases. This CDR3 has 15 amino acids. CDR1 and CDR2 (germline): LGHNA, YSLEER. J was trimmed by 2 bases and V by 2 bases; bases with no gene match: 5. The CDR3 DNA is TGCGCCAGCAGCCAAATTCAGGACAGGCAAGAGACCCAGTACTTC. Its protein is CASSQIQDRQETQYF.

The J gene is TRBJ1-5, the V gene TRBV5-5; 9 bases map to TRBD1. Germline V gives CDR1 SGHKS, CDR2 YYEKEE (reference sequence). V gave up 4 bases and J gave up 6 bases; unmatched junction bases: 8. The CDR3 contains 15 residues. CDR3 nucleotide sequence: TGTGCCAGCAGCCCATGGGGGACAGGGACTCAGCCCCAGCATTTT. Protein: CASSPWGTGTQPQHF.

The chain combines TRBV29-1 with TRBJ2-5; D may be TRBD1 (6 bases). CDR1 SQVTM and CDR2 ANQGSEA come from the germline V gene. The CDR3 spans 11 residues. Deletions cut 5 bases from V and 6 bases from J, with 10 bases between. In DNA form, the CDR3 reads TGCAGCGTTCTCACAGGGCAGACCCAGTACTTC. It yields the protein CSVLTGQTQYF.

This rearrangement joins TRBV5-1 to TRBJ2-7; possible D gene TRBD1, 5 bases. The germline V and J ends were trimmed by 0 bases and 1 base, with 14 bases remaining between them. The CDR3 length is 16 residues. Per the germline V gene, CDR1 is SGHRS and CDR2 is YFSETQ. CDR3 DNA sequence: TGCGCCAGCAGCTTGGCCGCAGGGCTTAGATCCTACGAGCAGTACTTC. Amino acids: CASSLAAGLRSYEQYF.

The chain recombines TRBV29-1 with TRBJ1-1; D is ambiguous. Germline values: CDR1 SQVTM, CDR2 ANQGSEA. This CDR3 is 13 amino acids long. Trimming took 8 bases from V and 4 from J, leaving 17 bases between them. In nucleotides, the CDR3 is TGCAGCCCCACCTACGGGTTGGGCACTGAAGCTTTCTTT. Its translation: CSPTYGLGTEAFF.

The chain employs TRBV5-6 and TRBJ1-3; D is undetermined. The germline V gene has CDR1 SGHDT and CDR2 YYEEEE. The CDR3 loop spans 16 amino acids. Trimming removed 3 bases at V and 1 base at J, with 14 bases between. As DNA, the CDR3 is TGTGCCAGCAGCTCCGGAACCCTTTTTTCTGGAAACACCATATATTTT. Protein product: CASSSGTLFSGNTIYF. The whole variable domain, filled in from reference TRBV5-6 and TRBJ1-3, reads DAGVTQSPTHLIKTRGQQVTLRCSPKSGHDTVSWYQQALGQGPQFIFQYYEEEERQRGNFPDRFSGHQFPNYSSELNVNALLLGDSALYLCASSSGTLFSGNTIYFGEGSWLTVV.

This clone was picked up one time. CDR3 sequence (DNA): TGTGCCAGCAGTGAAGTCTATGGCTACACCTTC. It encodes CASSEVYGYTF. This sequence joins TRBV2 and TRBJ1-2, with D unclear. The CDR3 has 11 residues. Trimming shortened V by 1 base and J by 4 bases, and 1 base separated the two germline ends. In germline, CDR1 is SNHLY, CDR2 FYNNEI.

The V call is TRBV11-2, the J call TRBJ2-7; possible D gene TRBD2, 6 bases. The CDR3 sequence is 14 residues long. V lost 5 bases to trimming and J lost 7 bases, with 18 bases between them. Germline assignment: CDR1 SGHAT and CDR2 FQNNGV. The CDR3 DNA reads TGTGCCAGCAGCAGGGACTCGGGCGTCGTAGAGCAGTACTTC. Translated: CASSRDSGVVEQYF.